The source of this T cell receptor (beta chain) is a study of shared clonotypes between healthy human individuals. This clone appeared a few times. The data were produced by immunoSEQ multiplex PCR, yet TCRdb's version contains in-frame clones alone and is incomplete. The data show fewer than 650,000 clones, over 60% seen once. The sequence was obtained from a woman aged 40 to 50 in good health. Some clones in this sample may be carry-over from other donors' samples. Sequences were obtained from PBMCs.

The CDR3 sequence: CASSLDPNTDTQYF. As DNA, the CDR3 is TGTGCCAGCAGCTTAGACCCGAACACAGATACGCAGTATTTT. V is TRBV7-3 and J is TRBJ2-3, with unresolved D. V lost 2 bases and J 2 bases, leaving 8 bases between the germline ends. The CDR3 covers 14 residues. Germline-derived CDR1 and CDR2 are SGHTA and FQGTGA. The full variable domain, completed using reference TRBV7-3 and TRBJ2-3, is GAGVSQTPSNKVTEKGKYVELRCDPISGHTALYWYRQSLGQGPEFLIYFQGTGAADDSGLPNDRFFAVRPEGSVSTLKIQRTERGDSAVYLCASSLDPNTDTQYFGPGTRLTVL.